This T cell receptor (beta chain) derives from a study of shared clonotypes between healthy human individuals. Study at large: Three plates each covered CD4 naive and memory; CD8 naive two, CD8 memory one.

V lost 5 bases to trimming and J lost 1 base; unmatched junction nucleotides: 3. The CDR3 contains 15 residues. Germline CDR1 and CDR2: MGHRA and YSYEKL. In this sample, this clone turned up once. Terminally differentiated effector memory CD45RA+ cells were excluded by CCR7 positive selection of CD45RO-negative cells. Each of the donors was a healthy adult who was HIV-negative and had not had a recent acute infection or vaccination. Generated by immunoSEQ multiplex PCR, the TCRdb table keeps only in-frame clones and is missing some. The table records roughly 650,000 clones, 95% to 97% of them present only once.

The receptor was isolated from a woman in her 30s in good health. The sequenced material came from naive CD8+ T cells sorted from blood. The chain is built from TRBV4-1 and TRBJ2-1, with 9 nucleotides matching TRBD1. The DNA of the CDR3 is TGCGCCAGCAGCGATGGGACAGGGTCCTACAATGAGCAGTTCTTC. Translated: CASSDGTGSYNEQFF.